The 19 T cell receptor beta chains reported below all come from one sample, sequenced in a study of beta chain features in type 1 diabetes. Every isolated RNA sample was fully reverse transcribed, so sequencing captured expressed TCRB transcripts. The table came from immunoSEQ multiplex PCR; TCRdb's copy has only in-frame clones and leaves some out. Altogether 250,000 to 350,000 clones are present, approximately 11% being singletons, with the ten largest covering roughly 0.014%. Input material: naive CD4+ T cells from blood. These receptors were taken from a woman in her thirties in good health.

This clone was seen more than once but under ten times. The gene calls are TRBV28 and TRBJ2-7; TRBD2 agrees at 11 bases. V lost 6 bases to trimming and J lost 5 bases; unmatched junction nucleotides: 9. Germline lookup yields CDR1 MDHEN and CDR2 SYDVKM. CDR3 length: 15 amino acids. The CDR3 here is CASSQGLAEYHEQYF. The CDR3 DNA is TGTGCCAGCAGCCAGGGACTAGCGGAGTACCACGAGCAGTACTTC.

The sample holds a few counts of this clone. CDR3 residues: CASSRLAGGPATGELFF. In nucleotides, the CDR3 is TGTGCCAGCAGCCGTCTAGCGGGAGGGCCTGCCACCGGGGAGCTGTTTTTT. V gene TRBV4-2 combines with J gene TRBJ2-2; the match to TRBD2 covers 12 bases. This CDR3 contains 17 residues. Germline CDR1 reads LGHNA; CDR2 reads YNFKEQ. J gave up 4 bases and V 4 bases, and 7 bases lay outside the gene matches.

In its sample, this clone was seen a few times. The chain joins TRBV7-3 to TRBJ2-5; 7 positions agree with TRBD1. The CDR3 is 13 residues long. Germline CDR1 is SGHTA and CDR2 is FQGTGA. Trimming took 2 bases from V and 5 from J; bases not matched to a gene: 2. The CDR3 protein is CASSLGTAETQYF. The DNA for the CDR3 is TGTGCCAGCAGCTTAGGGACAGCCGAGACCCAGTACTTC.

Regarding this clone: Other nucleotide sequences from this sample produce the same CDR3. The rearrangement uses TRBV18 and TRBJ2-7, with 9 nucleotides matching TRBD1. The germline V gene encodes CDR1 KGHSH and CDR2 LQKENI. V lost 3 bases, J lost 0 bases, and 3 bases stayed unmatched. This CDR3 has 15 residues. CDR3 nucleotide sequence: TGTGCCAGCTCACCCGGACAGGGGAGCTCCTACGAGCAGTACTTC. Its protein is CASSPGQGSSYEQYF.

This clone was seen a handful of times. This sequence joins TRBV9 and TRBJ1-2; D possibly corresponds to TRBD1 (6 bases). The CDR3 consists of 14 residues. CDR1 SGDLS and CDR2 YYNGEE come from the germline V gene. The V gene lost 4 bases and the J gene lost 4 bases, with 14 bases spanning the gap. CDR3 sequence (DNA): TGTGCCAGCAGCACAAACAGGGACCTCTATGGCTACACCTTC. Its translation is CASSTNRDLYGYTF.

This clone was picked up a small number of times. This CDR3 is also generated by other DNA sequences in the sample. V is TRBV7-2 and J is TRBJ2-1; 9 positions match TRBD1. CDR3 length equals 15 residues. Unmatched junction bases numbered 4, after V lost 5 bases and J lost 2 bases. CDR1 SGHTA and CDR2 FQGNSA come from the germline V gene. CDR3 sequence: CASSRGQGPYNEQFF. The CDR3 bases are TGTGCCAGCAGCCGGGGACAGGGCCCCTACAATGAGCAGTTCTTC.

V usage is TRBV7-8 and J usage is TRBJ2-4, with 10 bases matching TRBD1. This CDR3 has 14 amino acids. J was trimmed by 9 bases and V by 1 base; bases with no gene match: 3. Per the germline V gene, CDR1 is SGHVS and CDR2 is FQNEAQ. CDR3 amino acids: CASSLGTGGTIQYF. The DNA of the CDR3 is TGTGCCAGCAGCTTAGGGACAGGGGGTACCATTCAGTACTTC.

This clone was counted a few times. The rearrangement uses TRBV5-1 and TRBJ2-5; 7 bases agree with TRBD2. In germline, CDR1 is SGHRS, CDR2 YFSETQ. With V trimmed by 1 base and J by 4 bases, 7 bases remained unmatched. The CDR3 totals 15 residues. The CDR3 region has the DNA TGCGCCAGCAGCTTGTTGTCGAGGGAGGGAGAGACCCAGTACTTC. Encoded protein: CASSLLSREGETQYF.

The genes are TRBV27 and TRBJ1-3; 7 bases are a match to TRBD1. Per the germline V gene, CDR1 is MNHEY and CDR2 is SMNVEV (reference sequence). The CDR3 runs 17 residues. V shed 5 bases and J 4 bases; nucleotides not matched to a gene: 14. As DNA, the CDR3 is TGTGCCAGCAGTGACATTGGGACAGCTATCGGCGGAAACACCATATATTTT. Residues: CASSDIGTAIGGNTIYF.

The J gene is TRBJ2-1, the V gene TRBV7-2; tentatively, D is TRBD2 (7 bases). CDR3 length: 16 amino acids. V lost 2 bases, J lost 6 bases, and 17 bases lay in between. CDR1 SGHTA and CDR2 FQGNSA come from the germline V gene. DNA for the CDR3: TGTGCCAGCAGCTTAATGGGGGGGCAGGTCGCCAATGAGCAGTTCTTC. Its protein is CASSLMGGQVANEQFF.

CDR3 residues: CASSSPAYEQYF. CDR3 DNA: TGTGCCAGCAGCTCCCCTGCGTACGAGCAGTACTTC. This chain connects TRBV11-2 to TRBJ2-7; no definite D call. The germline gives CDR1 SGHAT, CDR2 FQNNGV. The CDR3 consists of 12 residues. Trimming cost V 4 bases and J 4 bases, with 8 bases left between them.

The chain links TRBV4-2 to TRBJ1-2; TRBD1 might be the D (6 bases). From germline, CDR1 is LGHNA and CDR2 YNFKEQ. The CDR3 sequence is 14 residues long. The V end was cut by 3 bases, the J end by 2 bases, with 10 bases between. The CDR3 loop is CASSHRDTNYGYTF. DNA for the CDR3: TGTGCCAGCAGCCACCGGGACACGAACTATGGCTACACCTTC.

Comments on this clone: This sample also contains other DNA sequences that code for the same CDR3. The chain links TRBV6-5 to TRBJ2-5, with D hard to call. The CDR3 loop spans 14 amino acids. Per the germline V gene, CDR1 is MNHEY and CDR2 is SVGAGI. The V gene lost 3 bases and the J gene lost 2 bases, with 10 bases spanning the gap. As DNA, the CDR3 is TGTGCCAGCAGTTATTCCACAGCTCAAGAGACCCAGTACTTC. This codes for CASSYSTAQETQYF.

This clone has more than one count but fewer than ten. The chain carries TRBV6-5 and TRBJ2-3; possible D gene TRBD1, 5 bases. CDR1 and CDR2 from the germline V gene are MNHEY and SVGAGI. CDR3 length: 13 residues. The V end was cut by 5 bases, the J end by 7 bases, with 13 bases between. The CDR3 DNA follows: TGTGCCAGCAGTGAAGCGCAGGGCCATACGCAGTATTTT. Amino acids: CASSEAQGHTQYF.

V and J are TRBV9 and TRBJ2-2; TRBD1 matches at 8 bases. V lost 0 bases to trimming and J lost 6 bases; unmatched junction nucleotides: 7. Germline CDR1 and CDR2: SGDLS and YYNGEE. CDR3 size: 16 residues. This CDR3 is CASSVGQGAKSGELFF. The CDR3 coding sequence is TGTGCCAGCAGCGTAGGTCAGGGGGCTAAATCCGGGGAGCTGTTTTTT.

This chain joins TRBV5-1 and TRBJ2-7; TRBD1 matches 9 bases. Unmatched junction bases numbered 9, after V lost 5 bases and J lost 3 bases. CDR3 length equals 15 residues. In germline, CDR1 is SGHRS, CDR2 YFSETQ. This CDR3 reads CASSRSGTGNYEQYF. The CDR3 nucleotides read TGCGCCAGCAGTCGATCCGGGACAGGGAACTACGAGCAGTACTTC.

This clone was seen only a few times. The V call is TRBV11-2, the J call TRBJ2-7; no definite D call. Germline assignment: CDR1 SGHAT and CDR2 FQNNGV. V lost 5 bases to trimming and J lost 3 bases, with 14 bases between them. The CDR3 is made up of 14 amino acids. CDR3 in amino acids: CASSPTLTHYEQYF. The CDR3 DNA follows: TGTGCCAGCAGCCCGACTCTCACCCACTACGAGCAGTACTTC.

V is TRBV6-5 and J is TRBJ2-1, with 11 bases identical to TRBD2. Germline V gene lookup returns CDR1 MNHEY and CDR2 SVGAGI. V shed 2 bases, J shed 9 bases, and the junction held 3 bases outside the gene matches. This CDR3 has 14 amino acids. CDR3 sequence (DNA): TGTGCCAGCAGTTACCTAGCGGGAGGTTTTGAGCAGTTCTTC. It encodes CASSYLAGGFEQFF.

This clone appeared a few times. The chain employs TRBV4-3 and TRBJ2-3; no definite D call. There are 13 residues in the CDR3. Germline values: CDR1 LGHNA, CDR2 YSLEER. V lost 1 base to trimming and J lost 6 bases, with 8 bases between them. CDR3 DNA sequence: TGCGCCAGCAGCCAAGCCGCGGAGGATACGCAGTATTTT. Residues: CASSQAAEDTQYF.